This TCR beta chain came from a study of cytomegalovirus exposure and HLA in healthy donors. Points on this clone: Its antigen is currently unknown.

Overall study findings and caveats: A cluster of highly shared sequence variants was likely a sequencing artifact. In a later analysis, TCR beta V- and J-gene trimming was associated with a missense DCLRE1C variant. A list of 150 to 200 TCR beta chains associated with cytomegalovirus was given.

CDR1 is MNHEY, CDR2 SVGAGI, per germline. V was cut by 4 bases and J by 4 bases, with 17 bases left in between. This CDR3 is 16 amino acids long. With 60 Vbeta and 13 Jbeta primers, the PCR was carried out. The protocol was immunoSEQ multiplex PCR, while the TCRdb copy is restricted to in-frame clones and leaves out a portion. The sample records fewer than 200,000 clones, nearly 80% being singletons. The gene calls are TRBV6-5 and TRBJ1-3; a weak D match, TRBD1 (6 bases). Sequences were obtained from PBMCs. The clonotype comes from a young man in good health and CMV-seropositive. This CDR3 reads CASSFGLGASGNTIYF. CDR3 sequence (DNA): TGTGCCAGCAGTTTTGGCTTGGGGGCTTCGGGAAACACCATATATTTT.